This paragraph reports one TCR beta chain. This sample stems from a study of CD8+ T cells in alopecia areata. Looking at the study overall: The drug, oral tofacitinib, was given to treated patients at 5 to 10 mg twice daily. Patients remained on tofacitinib for 6 to 18 months and then went 6 months without it.

Following extraction, RNA underwent reverse transcription to cDNA, which served as the sequencing template. The repertoire was sequenced with immunoSEQ multiplex PCR; TCRdb's copy has only in-frame clones and lacks some. The sample shows 7,500 to 10,000 clones, approximately 70% of them seen only once. Lesional scalp punch biopsies and peripheral blood came from alopecia areata patients. This TCR derives from a human donor with alopecia areata. The sequencing input was skin.

The CDR3 nucleotides are TGTGCCAGCAAGTTCGAGGGAGTCAGAAACATTCAGTACTTC. It translates to CASKFEGVRNIQYF. V gene TRBV2 combines with J gene TRBJ2-4; possible D gene TRBD2, 5 bases. Germline V gene lookup returns CDR1 SNHLY and CDR2 FYNNEI. The V end was cut by 7 bases, the J end by 6 bases, with 16 bases between. The CDR3 extends over 14 amino acids.